The rows below give T cell receptor beta chains drawn from one sample of a study of cytomegalovirus exposure and HLA in healthy donors. Here immunoSEQ multiplex PCR was the method, and the copy in TCRdb shows in-frame clones only, minus some. The sample includes approximately 180,000 clones, approximately 70% of them seen just once. The specimen sequenced was PBMCs. Source of these receptors: a young woman in good health and CMV-seronegative. Each CDR3 is given with its conserved first and last residue. The D gene is left open where the match is weak. Part of the rows lack a size; the others show once, few, many or a class for expanded clones.

clone_size: .; v_call: TRBV5-1; d_call: TRBD1; j_call: TRBJ2-7; cdr3_length: 16; cdr3_nt: TGCGCCAGCAGCGGGCACCGGGACAGGGGGCCCTACGAGCAGTACTTC; cdr3_aa: CASSGHRDRGPYEQYF
clone_size: .; v_call: TRBV5-1; d_call: TRBD2; j_call: TRBJ2-7; cdr3_length: 17; cdr3_nt: TGCGCCAGCAGCCCCAGCGGGAGCGGCCATAGCTCCTACGAGCAGTACTTC; cdr3_aa: CASSPSGSGHSSYEQYF
clone_size: .; v_call: TRBV18; d_call: TRBD1; j_call: TRBJ1-4; cdr3_length: 15; cdr3_nt: TGTGCCAGCTCACCCCAGGGGGCAACTAATGAAAAACTGTTTTTT; cdr3_aa: CASSPQGATNEKLFF
clone_size: .; v_call: TRBV4-1; d_call: .; j_call: TRBJ1-2; cdr3_length: 13; cdr3_nt: TGCGCCAGCAGCCCCCAGGGGTCCTATGGCTACACCTTC; cdr3_aa: CASSPQGSYGYTF
clone_size: few; v_call: TRBV5-6; d_call: TRBD1; j_call: TRBJ2-1; cdr3_length: 16; cdr3_nt: TGTGCCAGCAACACTCAGGGGGCTAGGTCCTACAATGAGCAGTTCTTC; cdr3_aa: CASNTQGARSYNEQFF
clone_size: .; v_call: TRBV27; d_call: TRBD2; j_call: TRBJ2-1; cdr3_length: 16; cdr3_nt: TGTGCCAGCAGTTCCACCGGGACTAGCGGCCACAATGAGCAGTTCTTC; cdr3_aa: CASSSTGTSGHNEQFF
clone_size: .; v_call: TRBV5-1; d_call: .; j_call: TRBJ1-2; cdr3_length: 14; cdr3_nt: TGCGCCAGCAGCTTGGGTTCAGGCCACTATGGCTACACCTTC; cdr3_aa: CASSLGSGHYGYTF
clone_size: .; v_call: TRBV11-2; d_call: TRBD1; j_call: TRBJ2-3; cdr3_length: 18; cdr3_nt: TGTGCCAGCAGGGGGGCGGTTCGGGACAGGTCTTCAGCAGATACGCAGTATTTT; cdr3_aa: CASRGAVRDRSSADTQYF
clone_size: .; v_call: TRBV4-1; d_call: .; j_call: TRBJ1-2; cdr3_length: 15; cdr3_nt: TGCGCCAGCAGCCAACTCCCAGGGGATAACTATGGCTACACCTTC; cdr3_aa: CASSQLPGDNYGYTF
clone_size: .; v_call: TRBV5-3; d_call: .; j_call: TRBJ1-4; cdr3_length: 15; cdr3_nt: TGTGCCAGAGGGGCAGGAGAAGGAACTAATGAAAAACTGTTTTTT; cdr3_aa: CARGAGEGTNEKLFF
clone_size: .; v_call: TRBV6-1; d_call: TRBD2; j_call: TRBJ2-2; cdr3_length: 14; cdr3_nt: TGTGCCAGCAGTGAACTAGCGGGCACCGGGGAGCTGTTTTTT; cdr3_aa: CASSELAGTGELFF
clone_size: .; v_call: TRBV19; d_call: .; j_call: TRBJ2-3; cdr3_length: 10; cdr3_nt: TGTGCCAGTGGAGTCGGTACGCAGTATTTT; cdr3_aa: CASGVGTQYF
clone_size: .; v_call: TRBV2; d_call: .; j_call: TRBJ1-4; cdr3_length: 14; cdr3_nt: TGTGCCAGCAGTGCCGCAGGGAGGGGAGAAAAACTGTTTTTT; cdr3_aa: CASSAAGRGEKLFF
clone_size: .; v_call: TRBV11-2; d_call: .; j_call: TRBJ2-7; cdr3_length: 14; cdr3_nt: TGTGCCAGCAGCTACTACATCTCTGCCTACGAGCAGTACTTC; cdr3_aa: CASSYYISAYEQYF
clone_size: .; v_call: TRBV5-1; d_call: TRBD1; j_call: TRBJ2-1; cdr3_length: 16; cdr3_nt: TGCGCCAGCAGCTACCCAGGGGGCAACTCCTACAATGAGCAGTTCTTC; cdr3_aa: CASSYPGGNSYNEQFF
clone_size: few; v_call: TRBV6-6; d_call: .; j_call: TRBJ2-7; cdr3_length: 15; cdr3_nt: TGTGCCAGCAGTTACGTGGCGGGGATCTCCTACGAGCAGTACTTC; cdr3_aa: CASSYVAGISYEQYF